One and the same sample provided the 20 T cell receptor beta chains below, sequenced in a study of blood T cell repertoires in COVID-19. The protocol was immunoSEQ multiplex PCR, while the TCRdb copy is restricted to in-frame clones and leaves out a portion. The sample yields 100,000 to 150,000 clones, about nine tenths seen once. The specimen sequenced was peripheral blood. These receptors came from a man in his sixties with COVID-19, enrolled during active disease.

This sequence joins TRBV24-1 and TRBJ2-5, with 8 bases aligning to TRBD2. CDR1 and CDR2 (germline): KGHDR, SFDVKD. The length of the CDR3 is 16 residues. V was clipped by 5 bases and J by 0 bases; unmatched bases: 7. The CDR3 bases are TGTGCCACCAGTGCAAGTACTAGCGGAGACCAAGAGACCCAGTACTTC. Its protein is CATSASTSGDQETQYF.

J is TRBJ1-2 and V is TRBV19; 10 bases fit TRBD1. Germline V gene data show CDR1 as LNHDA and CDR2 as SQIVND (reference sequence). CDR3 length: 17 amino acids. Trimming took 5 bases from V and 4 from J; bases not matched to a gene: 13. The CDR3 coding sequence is TGTGCCAGTAGTTTAAGTTCTGGACAGGGGGTTTTCTATGGCTACACCTTC. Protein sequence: CASSLSSGQGVFYGYTF.

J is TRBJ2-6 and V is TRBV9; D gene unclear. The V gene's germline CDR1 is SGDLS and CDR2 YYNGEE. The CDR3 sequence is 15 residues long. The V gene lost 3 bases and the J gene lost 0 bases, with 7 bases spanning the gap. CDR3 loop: CASSGPFSGANVLTF. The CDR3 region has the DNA TGTGCCAGCAGCGGGCCCTTCTCTGGGGCCAACGTCCTGACTTTC.

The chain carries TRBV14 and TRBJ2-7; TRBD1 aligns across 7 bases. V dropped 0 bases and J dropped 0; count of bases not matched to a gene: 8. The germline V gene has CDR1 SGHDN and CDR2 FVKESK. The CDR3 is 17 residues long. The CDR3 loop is CASSQDWGQGVSYEQYF. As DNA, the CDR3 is TGTGCCAGCAGCCAAGACTGGGGGCAGGGGGTCTCCTACGAGCAGTACTTC.

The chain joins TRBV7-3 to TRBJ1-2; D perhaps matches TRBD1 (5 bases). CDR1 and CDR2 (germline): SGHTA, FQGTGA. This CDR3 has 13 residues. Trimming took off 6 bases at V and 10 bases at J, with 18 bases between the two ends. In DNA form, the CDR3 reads TGTGCCAGCAGTCCAAACCGGGGAGGGGCCTACACCTTC. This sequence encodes CASSPNRGGAYTF. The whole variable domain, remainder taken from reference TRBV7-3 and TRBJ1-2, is GAGVSQTPSNKVTEKGKYVELRCDPISGHTALYWYRQSLGQGPEFLIYFQGTGAADDSGLPNDRFFAVRPEGSVSTLKIQRTERGDSAVYLCASSPNRGGAYTFGSGTRLTVV.

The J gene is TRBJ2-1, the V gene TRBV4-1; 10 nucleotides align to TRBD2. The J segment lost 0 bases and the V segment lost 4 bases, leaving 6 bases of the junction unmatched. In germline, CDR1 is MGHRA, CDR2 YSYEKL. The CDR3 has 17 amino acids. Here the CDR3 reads CASSPPSGSYSYNEQFF. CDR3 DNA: TGCGCCAGCAGCCCCCCTAGCGGGAGTTACTCCTACAATGAGCAGTTCTTC.

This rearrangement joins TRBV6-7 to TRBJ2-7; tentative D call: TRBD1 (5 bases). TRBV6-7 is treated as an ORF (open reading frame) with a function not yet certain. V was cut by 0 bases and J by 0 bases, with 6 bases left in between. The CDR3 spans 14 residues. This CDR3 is CASSYSGASYEQYF. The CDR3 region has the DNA TGTGCCAGCAGTTACTCAGGGGCCTCCTACGAGCAGTACTTC.

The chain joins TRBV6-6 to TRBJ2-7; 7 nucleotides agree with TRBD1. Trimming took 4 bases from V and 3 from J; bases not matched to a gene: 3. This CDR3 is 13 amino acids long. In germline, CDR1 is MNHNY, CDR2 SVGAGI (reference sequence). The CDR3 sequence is CASSLGQFYEQYF. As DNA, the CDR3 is TGTGCCAGCAGTTTGGGACAGTTCTACGAGCAGTACTTC.

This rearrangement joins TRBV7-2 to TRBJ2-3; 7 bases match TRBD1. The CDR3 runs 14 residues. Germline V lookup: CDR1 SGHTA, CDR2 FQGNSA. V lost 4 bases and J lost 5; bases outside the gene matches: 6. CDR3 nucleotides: TGTGCCAGCAGCTCTACAGGGGCGAGAGATACGCAGTATTTT. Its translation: CASSSTGARDTQYF.

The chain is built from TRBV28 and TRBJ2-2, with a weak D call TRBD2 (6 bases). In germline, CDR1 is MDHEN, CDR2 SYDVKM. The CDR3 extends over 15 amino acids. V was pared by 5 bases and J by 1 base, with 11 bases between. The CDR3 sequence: CASSRDFLNTGELFF. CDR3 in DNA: TGTGCCAGCAGTAGGGACTTTTTGAACACCGGGGAGCTGTTTTTT.

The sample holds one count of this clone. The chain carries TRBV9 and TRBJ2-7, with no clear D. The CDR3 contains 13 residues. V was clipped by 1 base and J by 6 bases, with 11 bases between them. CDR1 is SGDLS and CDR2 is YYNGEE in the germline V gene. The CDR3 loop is CASSVSFWSEQYF. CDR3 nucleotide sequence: TGTGCCAGCAGCGTATCATTTTGGAGCGAGCAGTACTTC. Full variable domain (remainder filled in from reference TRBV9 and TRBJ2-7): DSGVTQTPKHLITATGQRVTLRCSPRSGDLSVYWYQQSLDQGLQFLIQYYNGEERAKGNILERFSAQQFPDLHSELNLSSLELGDSALYFCASSVSFWSEQYFGPGTRLTVT.

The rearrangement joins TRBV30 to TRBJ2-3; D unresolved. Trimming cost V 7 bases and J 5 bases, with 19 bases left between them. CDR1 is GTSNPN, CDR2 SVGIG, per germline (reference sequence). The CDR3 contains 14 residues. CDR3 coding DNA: TGTGCCTCCGGCGGCTCCTGGTTCGGAGATACGCAGTATTTT. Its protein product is CASGGSWFGDTQYF.

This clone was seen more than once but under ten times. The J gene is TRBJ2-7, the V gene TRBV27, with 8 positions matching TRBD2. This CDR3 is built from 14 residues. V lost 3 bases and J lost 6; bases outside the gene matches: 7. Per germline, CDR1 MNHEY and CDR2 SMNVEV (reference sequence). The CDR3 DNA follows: TGTGCCAGCAGTTTCGGTAGCGGGATAGGCGAGCAGTACTTC. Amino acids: CASSFGSGIGEQYF.

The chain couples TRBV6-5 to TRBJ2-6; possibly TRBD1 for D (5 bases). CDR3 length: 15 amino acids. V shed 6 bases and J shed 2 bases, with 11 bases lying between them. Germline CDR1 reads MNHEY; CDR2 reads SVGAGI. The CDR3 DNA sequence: TGTGCCAGCAGCGCCAGGGAAACTGGGGCCAACGTCCTGACTTTC. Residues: CASSARETGANVLTF.

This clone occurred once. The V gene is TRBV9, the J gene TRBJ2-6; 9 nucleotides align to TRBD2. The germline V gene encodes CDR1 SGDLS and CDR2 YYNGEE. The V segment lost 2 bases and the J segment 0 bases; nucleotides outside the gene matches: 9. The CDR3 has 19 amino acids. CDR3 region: CASSVSGGLAGSGANVLTF. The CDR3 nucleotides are TGTGCCAGCAGCGTGTCAGGGGGACTAGCAGGCTCTGGGGCCAACGTCCTGACTTTC.

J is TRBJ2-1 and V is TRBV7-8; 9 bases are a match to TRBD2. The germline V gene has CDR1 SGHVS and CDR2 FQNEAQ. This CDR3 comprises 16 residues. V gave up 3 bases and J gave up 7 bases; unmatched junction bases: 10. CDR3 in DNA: TGTGCCAGCAGCTTTCGCGGGAGGGAAATTTTTAATGAGCAGTTCTTC. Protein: CASSFRGREIFNEQFF. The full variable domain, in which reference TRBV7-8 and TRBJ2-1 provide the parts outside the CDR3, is GAGVSQSPRYKVAKRGQDVALRCDPISGHVSLFWYQQALGQGPEFLTYFQNEAQLDKSGLPSDRFFAERPEGSVSTLKIQRTQQEDSAVYLCASSFRGREIFNEQFFGPGTRLTVL.

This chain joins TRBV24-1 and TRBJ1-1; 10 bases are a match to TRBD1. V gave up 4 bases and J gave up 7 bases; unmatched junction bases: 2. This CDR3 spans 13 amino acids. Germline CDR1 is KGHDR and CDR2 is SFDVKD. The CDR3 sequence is CATSEGTGVEAFF. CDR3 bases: TGTGCCACCAGTGAAGGGACAGGGGTTGAAGCTTTCTTT.

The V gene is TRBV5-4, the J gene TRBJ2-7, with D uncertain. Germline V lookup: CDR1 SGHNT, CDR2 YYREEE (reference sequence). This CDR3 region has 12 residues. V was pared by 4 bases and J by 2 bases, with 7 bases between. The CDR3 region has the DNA TGTGCCAGCAGCCTTGACACCTACGAGCAGTACTTC. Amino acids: CASSLDTYEQYF.

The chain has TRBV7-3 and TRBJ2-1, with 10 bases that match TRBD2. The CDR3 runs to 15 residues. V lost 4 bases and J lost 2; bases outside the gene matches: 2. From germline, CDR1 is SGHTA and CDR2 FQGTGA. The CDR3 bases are TGTGCCAGCAGCTCAGCGGGAGGGCCCTACAATGAGCAGTTCTTC. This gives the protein CASSSAGGPYNEQFF.

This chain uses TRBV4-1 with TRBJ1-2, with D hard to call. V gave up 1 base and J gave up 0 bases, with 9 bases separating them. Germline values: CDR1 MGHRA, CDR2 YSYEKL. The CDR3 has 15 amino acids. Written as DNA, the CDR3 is TGCGCCAGCAGCCAAGGTGAACCAGCTAACTATGGCTACACCTTC. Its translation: CASSQGEPANYGYTF.